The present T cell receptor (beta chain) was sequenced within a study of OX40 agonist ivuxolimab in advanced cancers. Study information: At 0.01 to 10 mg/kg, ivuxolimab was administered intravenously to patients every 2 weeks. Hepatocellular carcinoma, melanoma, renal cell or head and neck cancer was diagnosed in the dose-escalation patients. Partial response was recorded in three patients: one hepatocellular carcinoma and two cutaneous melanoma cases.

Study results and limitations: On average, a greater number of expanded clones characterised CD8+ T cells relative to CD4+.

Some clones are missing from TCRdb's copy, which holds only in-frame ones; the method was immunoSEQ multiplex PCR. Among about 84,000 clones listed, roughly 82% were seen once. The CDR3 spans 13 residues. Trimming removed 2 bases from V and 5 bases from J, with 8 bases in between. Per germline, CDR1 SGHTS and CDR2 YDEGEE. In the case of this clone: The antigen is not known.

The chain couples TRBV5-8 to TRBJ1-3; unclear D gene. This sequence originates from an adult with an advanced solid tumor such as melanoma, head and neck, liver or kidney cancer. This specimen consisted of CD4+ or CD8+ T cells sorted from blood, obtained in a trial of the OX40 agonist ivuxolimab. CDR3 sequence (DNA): TGTGCCAGCAGCTTAGAAGCGAGAAACACCATATATTTT. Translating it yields CASSLEARNTIYF.